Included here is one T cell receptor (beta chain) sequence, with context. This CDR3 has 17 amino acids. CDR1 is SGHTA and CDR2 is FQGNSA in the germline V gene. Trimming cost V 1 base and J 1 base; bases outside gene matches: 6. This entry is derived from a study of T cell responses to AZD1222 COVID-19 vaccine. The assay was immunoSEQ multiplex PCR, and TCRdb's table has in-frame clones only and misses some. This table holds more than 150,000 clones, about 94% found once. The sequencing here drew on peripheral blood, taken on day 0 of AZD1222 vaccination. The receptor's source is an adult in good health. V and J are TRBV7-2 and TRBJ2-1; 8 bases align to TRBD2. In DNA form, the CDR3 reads TGTGCCAGCAGCTTAGGACCTAGCGGGTCGTCCTACAATGAGCAGTTCTTC. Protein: CASSLGPSGSSYNEQFF.